This T cell receptor (beta chain) was sequenced in a study of identical twins. TCRdb re-called the 5' RACE reads through MiXCR, storing one row per CDR3 protein. The sample includes over 500,000 distinct CDR3 sequences, 20% to 25% of them seen just once. This clonotype turned up a few times. Germline-derived CDR1 and CDR2 are LGHDT and YNNKEL (reference sequence). The CDR3 has 17 amino acids. Trimming at V came to 1 base and at J to 2 bases, leaving 8 bases not matched to a gene. This same sample was also taken into another study, of T cells expressing NK-cell markers.

The sequence was obtained from a young woman in good health. This chain links TRBV3-1 with TRBJ2-7; 10 nucleotides agree with TRBD2. The sequencing input was CD4+ T cells sorted from blood. CDR3 DNA sequence: TGTGCCAGCAGCCAAGGAAATCTAGCGGGGGTTCCCTACGAGCAGTACTTC. Its protein product is CASSQGNLAGVPYEQYF.